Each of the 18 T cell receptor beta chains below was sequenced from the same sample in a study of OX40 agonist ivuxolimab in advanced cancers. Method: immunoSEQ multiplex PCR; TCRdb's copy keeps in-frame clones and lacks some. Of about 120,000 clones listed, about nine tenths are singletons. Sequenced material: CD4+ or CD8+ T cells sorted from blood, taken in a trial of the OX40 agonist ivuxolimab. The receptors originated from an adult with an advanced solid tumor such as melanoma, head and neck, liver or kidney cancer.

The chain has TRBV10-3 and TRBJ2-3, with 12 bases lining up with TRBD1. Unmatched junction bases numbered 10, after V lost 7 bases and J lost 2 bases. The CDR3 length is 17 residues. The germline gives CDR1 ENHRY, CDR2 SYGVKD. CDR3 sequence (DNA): TGTGCCATCACTGGGACAGGGGGCGCCGGGCCCACAGATACGCAGTATTTT. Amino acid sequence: CAITGTGGAGPTDTQYF.

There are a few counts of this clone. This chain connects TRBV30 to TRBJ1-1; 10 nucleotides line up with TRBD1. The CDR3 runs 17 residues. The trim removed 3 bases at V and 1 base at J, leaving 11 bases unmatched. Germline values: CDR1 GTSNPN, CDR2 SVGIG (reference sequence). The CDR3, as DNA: TGTGCCTGGAGACCGTTCCGGGACAGGGGAAGGAACACTGAAGCTTTCTTT. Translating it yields CAWRPFRDRGRNTEAFF.

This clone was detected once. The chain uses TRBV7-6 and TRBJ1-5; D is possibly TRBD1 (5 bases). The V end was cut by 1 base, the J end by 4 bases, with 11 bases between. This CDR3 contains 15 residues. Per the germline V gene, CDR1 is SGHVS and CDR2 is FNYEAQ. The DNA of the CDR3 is TGTGCCAGCAGCTTAGAGGGGATACCAAATCAGCCCCAGCATTTT. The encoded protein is CASSLEGIPNQPQHF.

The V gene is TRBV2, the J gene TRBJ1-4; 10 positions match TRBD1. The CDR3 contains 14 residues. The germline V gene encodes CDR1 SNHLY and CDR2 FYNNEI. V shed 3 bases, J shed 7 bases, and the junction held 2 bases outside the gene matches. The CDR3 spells CASSEGTGVEKLFF. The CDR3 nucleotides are TGTGCCAGCAGTGAGGGGACAGGGGTTGAAAAACTGTTTTTT.

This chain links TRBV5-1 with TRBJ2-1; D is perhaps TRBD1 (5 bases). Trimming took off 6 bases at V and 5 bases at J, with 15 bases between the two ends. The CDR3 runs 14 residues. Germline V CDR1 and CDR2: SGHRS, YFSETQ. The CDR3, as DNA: TGCGCCAGCAAAGGGGCACCCCTTGACAATGAGCAGTTCTTC. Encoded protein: CASKGAPLDNEQFF.

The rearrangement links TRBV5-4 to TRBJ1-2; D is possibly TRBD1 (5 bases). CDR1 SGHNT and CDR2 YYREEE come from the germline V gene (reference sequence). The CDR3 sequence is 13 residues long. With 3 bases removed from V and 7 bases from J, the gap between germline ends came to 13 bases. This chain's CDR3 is CASSWYQGSGYTF. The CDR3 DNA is TGTGCCAGCAGCTGGTACCAGGGATCTGGCTACACCTTC.

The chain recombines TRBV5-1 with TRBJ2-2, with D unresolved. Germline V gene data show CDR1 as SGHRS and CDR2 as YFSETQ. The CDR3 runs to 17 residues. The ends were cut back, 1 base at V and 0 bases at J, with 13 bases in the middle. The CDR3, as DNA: TGCGCCAGCAGCTTGAGTATGGCAGAATCGAACACCGGGGAGCTGTTTTTT. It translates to CASSLSMAESNTGELFF.

For the CDR3, the DNA is TGTGCCAGCAGCCCTAACAGGGGTGGGACTGAAGCTTTCTTT. Protein sequence: CASSPNRGGTEAFF. The chain has TRBV7-3 and TRBJ1-1; 7 bases line up with TRBD1. The CDR3 is made up of 14 amino acids. V lost 5 bases and J lost 5; bases outside the gene matches: 8. In germline, CDR1 is SGHTA, CDR2 FQGTGA.

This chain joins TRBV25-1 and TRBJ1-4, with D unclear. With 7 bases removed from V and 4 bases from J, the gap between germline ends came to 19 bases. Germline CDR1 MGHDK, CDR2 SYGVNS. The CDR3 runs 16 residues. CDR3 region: CASNPNLSGNNEKLFF. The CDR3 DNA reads TGTGCCAGCAACCCGAATTTATCGGGTAATAATGAAAAACTGTTTTTT.

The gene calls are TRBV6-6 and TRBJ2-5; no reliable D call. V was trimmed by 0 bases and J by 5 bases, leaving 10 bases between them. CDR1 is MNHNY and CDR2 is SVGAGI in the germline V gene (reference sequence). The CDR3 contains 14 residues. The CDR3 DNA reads TGTGCCAGCAGTTACTCTAGCCTATACGAGACCCAGTACTTC. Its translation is CASSYSSLYETQYF.

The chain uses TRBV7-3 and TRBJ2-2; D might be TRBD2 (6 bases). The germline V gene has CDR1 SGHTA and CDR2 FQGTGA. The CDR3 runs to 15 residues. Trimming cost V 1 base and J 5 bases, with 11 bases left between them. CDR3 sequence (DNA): TGTGCCAGCAGCTTAAGGGGGGAAGAAACCGGGGAGCTGTTTTTT. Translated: CASSLRGEETGELFF.

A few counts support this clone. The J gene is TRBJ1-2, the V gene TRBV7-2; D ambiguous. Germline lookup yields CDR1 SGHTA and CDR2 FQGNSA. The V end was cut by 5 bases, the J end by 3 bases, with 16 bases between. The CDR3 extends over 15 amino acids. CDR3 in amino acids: CASSPSPSGHYGYTF. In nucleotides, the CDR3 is TGTGCCAGCAGCCCATCCCCGAGTGGCCACTATGGCTACACCTTC.

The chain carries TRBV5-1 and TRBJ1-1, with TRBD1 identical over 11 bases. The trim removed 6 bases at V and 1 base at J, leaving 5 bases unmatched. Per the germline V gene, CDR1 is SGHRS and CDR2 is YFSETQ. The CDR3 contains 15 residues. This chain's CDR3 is CASTDRGRGNTEAFF. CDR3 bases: TGCGCCAGCACGGACAGGGGGCGGGGGAACACTGAAGCTTTCTTT. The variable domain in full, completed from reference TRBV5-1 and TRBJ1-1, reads KAGVTQTPRYLIKTRGQQVTLSCSPISGHRSVSWYQQTPGQGLQFLFEYFSETQRNKGNFPGRFSGRQFSNSRSEMNVSTLELGDSALYLCASTDRGRGNTEAFFGQGTRLTVV.

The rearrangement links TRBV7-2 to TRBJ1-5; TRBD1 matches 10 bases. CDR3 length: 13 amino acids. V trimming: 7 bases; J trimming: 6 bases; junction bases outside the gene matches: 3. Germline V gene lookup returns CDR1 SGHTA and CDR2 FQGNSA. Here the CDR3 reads CASTGQGGQPQHF. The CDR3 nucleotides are TGTGCCAGCACCGGACAGGGGGGTCAGCCCCAGCATTTT.

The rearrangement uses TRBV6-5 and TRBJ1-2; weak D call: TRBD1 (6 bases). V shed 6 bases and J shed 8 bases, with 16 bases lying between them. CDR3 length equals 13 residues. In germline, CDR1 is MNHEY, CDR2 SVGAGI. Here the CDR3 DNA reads TGTGCCAGCAGCTCCACAGGGCTCGACGGCTACACCTTC. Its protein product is CASSSTGLDGYTF.

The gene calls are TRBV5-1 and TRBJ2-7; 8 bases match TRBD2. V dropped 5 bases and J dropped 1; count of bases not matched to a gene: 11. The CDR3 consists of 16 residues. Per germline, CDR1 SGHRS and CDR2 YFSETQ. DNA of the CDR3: TGCGCCAGCAGTCTCCGGGATAGCGGGATATCCTACGAGCAGTACTTC. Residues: CASSLRDSGISYEQYF.

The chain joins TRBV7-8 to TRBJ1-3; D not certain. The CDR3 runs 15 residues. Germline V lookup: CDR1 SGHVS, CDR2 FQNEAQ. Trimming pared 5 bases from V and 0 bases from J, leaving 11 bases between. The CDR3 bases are TGTGCCAGCAGCATCCGCGTAAGCTCTGGAAACACCATATATTTT. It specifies CASSIRVSSGNTIYF.

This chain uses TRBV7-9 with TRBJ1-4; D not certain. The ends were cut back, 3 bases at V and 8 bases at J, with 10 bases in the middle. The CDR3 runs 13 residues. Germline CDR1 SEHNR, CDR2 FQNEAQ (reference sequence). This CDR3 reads CASSLFTLEKLFF. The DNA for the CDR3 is TGTGCCAGCAGCTTGTTTACTTTGGAAAAACTGTTTTTT.